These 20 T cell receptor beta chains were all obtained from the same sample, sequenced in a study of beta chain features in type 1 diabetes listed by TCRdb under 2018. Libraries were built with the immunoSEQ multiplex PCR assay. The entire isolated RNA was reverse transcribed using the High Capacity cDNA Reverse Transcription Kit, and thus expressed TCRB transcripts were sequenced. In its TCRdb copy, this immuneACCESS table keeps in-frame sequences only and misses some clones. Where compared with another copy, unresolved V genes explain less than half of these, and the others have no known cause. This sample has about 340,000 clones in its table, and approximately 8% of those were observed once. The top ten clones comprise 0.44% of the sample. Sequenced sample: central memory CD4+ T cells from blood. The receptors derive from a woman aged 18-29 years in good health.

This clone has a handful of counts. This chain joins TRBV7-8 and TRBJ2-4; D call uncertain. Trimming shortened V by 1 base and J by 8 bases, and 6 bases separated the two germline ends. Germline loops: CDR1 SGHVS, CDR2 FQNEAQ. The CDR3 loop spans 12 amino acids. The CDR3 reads CASSLDADIQYF. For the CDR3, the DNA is TGTGCCAGCAGCTTAGATGCTGACATTCAGTACTTC.

The CDR3 is CASSIRASHQPQHF. The CDR3, as DNA: TGTGCCAGTAGTATCAGGGCGTCTCATCAGCCCCAGCATTTT. The rearrangement joins TRBV19 to TRBJ1-5; perhaps TRBD1 as D (5 bases). The length of the CDR3 is 14 residues. Per germline, CDR1 LNHDA and CDR2 SQIVND (reference sequence). V lost 3 bases and J 5 bases, leaving 11 bases between the germline ends. Using reference TRBV19 and TRBJ1-5 for the parts outside the CDR3, the full variable domain is DGGITQSPKYLFRKEGQNVTLSCEQNLNHDAMYWYRQDPGQGLRLIYYSQIVNDFQKGDIAEGYSVSREKKESFPLTVTSAQKNPTAFYLCASSIRASHQPQHFGDGTRLSIL.

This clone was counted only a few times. CDR3 sequence: CASSLGTSKTYEQYF. The CDR3 DNA is TGCGCCAGCAGCTTGGGGACAAGTAAGACCTACGAGCAGTACTTC. The chain links TRBV5-1 to TRBJ2-7, with D tentatively TRBD1 (5 bases). The CDR3 sequence is 15 residues long. Germline V gene lookup returns CDR1 SGHRS and CDR2 YFSETQ. Trimming took off 0 bases at V and 2 bases at J, with 12 bases between the two ends.

The CDR3 protein is CASSRGQGFYNEQFF. Here the CDR3 DNA reads TGTGCCAGCAGCCGGGGGCAGGGTTTCTACAATGAGCAGTTCTTC. The rearrangement uses TRBV7-3 and TRBJ2-1, with D possibly called TRBD1 or TRBD2 (6 bases each). The germline gives CDR1 SGHTA, CDR2 FQGTGA. V lost 5 bases and J lost 3, with 14 bases in between. CDR3 size: 15 residues.

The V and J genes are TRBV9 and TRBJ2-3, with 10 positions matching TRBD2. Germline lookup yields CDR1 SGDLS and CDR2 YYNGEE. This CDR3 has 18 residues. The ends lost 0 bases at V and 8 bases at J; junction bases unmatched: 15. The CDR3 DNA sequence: TGTGCCAGCAGCGTAGCCGCTAGCGGGAGAGGGGCGGGGGCTACGCAGTATTTT. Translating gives CASSVAASGRGAGATQYF.

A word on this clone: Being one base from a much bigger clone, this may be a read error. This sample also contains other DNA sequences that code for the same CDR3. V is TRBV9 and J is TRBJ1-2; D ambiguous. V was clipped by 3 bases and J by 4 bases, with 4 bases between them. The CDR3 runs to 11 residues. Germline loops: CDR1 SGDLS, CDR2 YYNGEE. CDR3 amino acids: CASSGGYGYTF. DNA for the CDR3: TGTGCCAGCAGCGGGGGCTATGGCTACACCTTC.

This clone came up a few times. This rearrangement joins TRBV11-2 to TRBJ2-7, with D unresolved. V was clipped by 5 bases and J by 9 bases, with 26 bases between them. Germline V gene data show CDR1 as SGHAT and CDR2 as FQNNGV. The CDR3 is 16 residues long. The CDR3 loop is CASSLPPDPDRFGQYF. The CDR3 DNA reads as TGTGCCAGCAGCCTGCCTCCTGACCCGGACCGATTCGGGCAGTACTTC.

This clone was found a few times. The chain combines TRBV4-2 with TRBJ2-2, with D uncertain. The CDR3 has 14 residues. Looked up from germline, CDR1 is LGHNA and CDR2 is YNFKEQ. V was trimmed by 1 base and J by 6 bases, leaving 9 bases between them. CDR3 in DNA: TGTGCCAGCAGCCAAGGGCCTGGGCCCGGGGAGCTGTTTTTT. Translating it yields CASSQGPGPGELFF.

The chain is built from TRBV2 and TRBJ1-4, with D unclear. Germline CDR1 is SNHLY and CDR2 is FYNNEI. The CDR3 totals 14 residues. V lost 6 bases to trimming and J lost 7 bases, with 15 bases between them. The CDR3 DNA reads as TGTGCCAGCAGAGACAACACCGAGAGTGAAAAACTGTTTTTT. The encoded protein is CASRDNTESEKLFF.

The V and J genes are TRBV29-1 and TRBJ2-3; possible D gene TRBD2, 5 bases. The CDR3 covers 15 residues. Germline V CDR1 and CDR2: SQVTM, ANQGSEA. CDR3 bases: TGCAGTGCTCCCCCGGCGGGTAACTCCGGGGATACGCAGTATTTT. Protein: CSAPPAGNSGDTQYF.

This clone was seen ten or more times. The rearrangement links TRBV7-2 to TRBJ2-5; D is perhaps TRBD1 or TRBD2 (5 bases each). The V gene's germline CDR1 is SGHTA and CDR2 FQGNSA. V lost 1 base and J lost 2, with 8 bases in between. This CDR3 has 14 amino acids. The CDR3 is CASSLGDEQETQYF. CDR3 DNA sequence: TGTGCCAGCAGCTTAGGGGACGAACAAGAGACCCAGTACTTC.

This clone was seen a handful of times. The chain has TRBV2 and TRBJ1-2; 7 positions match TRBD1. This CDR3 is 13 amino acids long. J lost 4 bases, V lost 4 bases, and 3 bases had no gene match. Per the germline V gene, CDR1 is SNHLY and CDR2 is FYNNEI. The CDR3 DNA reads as TGTGCCAGCAGTGGGGACAGTGCCTATGGCTACACCTTC. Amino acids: CASSGDSAYGYTF.

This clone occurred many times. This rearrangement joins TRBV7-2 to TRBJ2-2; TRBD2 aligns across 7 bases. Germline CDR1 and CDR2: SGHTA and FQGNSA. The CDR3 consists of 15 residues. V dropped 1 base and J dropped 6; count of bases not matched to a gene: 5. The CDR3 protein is CASSLGGSRPGELFF. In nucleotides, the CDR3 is TGTGCCAGCAGCTTAGGCGGGAGCAGGCCCGGGGAGCTGTTTTTT. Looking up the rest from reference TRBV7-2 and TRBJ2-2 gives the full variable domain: GAGVSQSPSNKVTEKGKDVELRCDPISGHTALYWYRQSLGQGLEFLIYFQGNSAPDKSGLPSDRFSAERTGGSVSTLTIQRTQQEDSAVYLCASSLGGSRPGELFFGEGSRLTVL.

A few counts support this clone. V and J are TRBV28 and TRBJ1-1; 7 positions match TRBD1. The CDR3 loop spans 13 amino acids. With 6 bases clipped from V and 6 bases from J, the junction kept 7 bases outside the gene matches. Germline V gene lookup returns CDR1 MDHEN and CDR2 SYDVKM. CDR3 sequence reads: CASSPDRRAEAFF. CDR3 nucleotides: TGTGCCAGCAGCCCGGACAGGAGGGCTGAAGCTTTCTTT.

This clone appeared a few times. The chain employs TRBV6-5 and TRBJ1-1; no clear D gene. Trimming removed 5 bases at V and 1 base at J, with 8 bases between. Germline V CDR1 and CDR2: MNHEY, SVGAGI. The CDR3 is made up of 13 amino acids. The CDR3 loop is CASSEIQNTEAFF. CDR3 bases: TGTGCCAGCAGTGAAATACAGAACACTGAAGCTTTCTTT.

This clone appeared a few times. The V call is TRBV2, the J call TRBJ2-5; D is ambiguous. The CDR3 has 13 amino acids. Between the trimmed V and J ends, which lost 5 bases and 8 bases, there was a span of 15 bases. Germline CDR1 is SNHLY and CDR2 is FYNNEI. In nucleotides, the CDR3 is TGTGCCAGCAGTAGGAACCGGGTAGAAACCCAGTACTTC. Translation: CASSRNRVETQYF.

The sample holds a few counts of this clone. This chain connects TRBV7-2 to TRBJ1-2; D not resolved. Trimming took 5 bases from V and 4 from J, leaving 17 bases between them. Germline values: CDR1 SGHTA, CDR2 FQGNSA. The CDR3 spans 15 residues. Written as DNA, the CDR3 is TGTGCCAGCAGCCAAGCCACACAGTCGCCCTATGGCTACACCTTC. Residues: CASSQATQSPYGYTF.

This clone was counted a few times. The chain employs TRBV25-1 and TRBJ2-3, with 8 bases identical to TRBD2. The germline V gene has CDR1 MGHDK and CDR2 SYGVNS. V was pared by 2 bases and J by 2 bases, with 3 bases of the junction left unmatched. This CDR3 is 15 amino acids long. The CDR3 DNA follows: TGTGCCAGCAGTGAAATCGGGAGGGCCACAGATACGCAGTATTTT. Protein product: CASSEIGRATDTQYF.

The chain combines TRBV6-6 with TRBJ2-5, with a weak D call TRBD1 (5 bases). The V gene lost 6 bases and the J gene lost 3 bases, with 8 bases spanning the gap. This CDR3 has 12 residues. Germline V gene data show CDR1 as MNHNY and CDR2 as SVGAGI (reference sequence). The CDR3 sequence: CASRRTKETQYF. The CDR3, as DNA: TGTGCCAGCAGACGGACAAAAGAGACCCAGTACTTC.

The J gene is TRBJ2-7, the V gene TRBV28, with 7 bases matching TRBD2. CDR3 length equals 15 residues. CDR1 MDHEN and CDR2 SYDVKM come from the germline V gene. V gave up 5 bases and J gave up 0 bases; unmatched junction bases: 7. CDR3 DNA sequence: TGTGCCAGCAGTCCCGCCGGGACTACCTCCTACGAGCAGTACTTC. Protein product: CASSPAGTTSYEQYF.